The 24 T cell receptor beta chains listed next were all sequenced from one sample in a study of regulatory T cells in long-lasting Graves disease. iRepertoire HTBI primers and Arm-PCR of CDR3 regions built TCR beta libraries. TCRdb ran MiXCR on the multiplex PCR reads and lists one entry per CDR3 protein. The sample holds more than 400,000 distinct CDR3 sequences, approximately 16% seen once. The time point here: newly diagnosed GD, antithyroid drugs for less than 3 months. The TCR library was prepared using RNA isolated from PBMCs. The data were also submitted as part of a second study, on T cells in Graves' hyperthyroidism and ophthalmopathy.

Sequencing was performed on peripheral blood mononuclear cells (PBMCs), taken at new diagnosis, from a patient treated with antithyroid drugs. These receptors originate from a woman aged 30 to 39 with Graves disease.

This clonotype has ten or more counts. The chain is built from TRBV15 and TRBJ2-7, with a tentative D call TRBD1 (5 bases). Germline V gives CDR1 LNHNV, CDR2 YYDKDF (reference sequence). The ends were cut back, 0 bases at V and 0 bases at J, with 9 bases in the middle. The CDR3 is 15 residues long. In DNA form, the CDR3 reads TGTGCCACCAGCAGAGACCGGACAACCTCCTACGAGCAGTACTTC. Protein sequence: CATSRDRTTSYEQYF.

A few counts support this clonotype. The chain carries TRBV24-1 and TRBJ2-1, with 7 nucleotides matching TRBD2. V was clipped by 3 bases and J by 0 bases; unmatched bases: 1. This CDR3 contains 15 residues. Germline V lookup: CDR1 KGHDR, CDR2 SFDVKD. CDR3 coding DNA: TGTGCCACCAGTGATCGCGGGAGCTCCTACAATGAGCAGTTCTTC. Protein product: CATSDRGSSYNEQFF.

V is TRBV29-1 and J is TRBJ1-1; unclear D gene. V shed 5 bases and J shed 0 bases, with 4 bases lying between them. Germline V lookup: CDR1 SQVTM, CDR2 ANQGSEA. CDR3 length: 11 residues. CDR3 sequence: CSVQVNTEAFF. As DNA, the CDR3 is TGCAGCGTTCAAGTGAACACTGAAGCTTTCTTT. The variable domain in full, completed from reference TRBV29-1 and TRBJ1-1, reads SAVISQKPSRDICQRGTSLTIQCQVDSQVTMMFWYRQQPGQSLTLIATANQGSEATYESGFVIDKFPISRPNLTFSTLTVSNMSPEDSSIYLCSVQVNTEAFFGQGTRLTVV.

This clonotype was counted many times. The CDR3 here is CASRTQGARAYEQYF. For the CDR3, the DNA is TGTGCCAGCAGGACCCAGGGGGCGAGGGCCTACGAGCAGTACTTC. The rearrangement uses TRBV6-1 and TRBJ2-7, with 8 bases matching TRBD1. The CDR3 has 15 residues. Unmatched junction bases numbered 9, after V lost 6 bases and J lost 2 bases. Germline V gene sequence: CDR1 MNHNS, CDR2 SASEGT.

Worth noting for this clonotype: This sequence is one base from a far larger clone and is likely a read error. The chain couples TRBV6-6 to TRBJ2-3, with 9 bases identical to TRBD2. CDR3 length equals 17 residues. The germline V gene has CDR1 MNHNY and CDR2 SVGAGI (reference sequence). V lost 0 bases, J lost 1 base, and 5 bases stayed unmatched. CDR3 loop: CASSYSTWTSGTDTQYF. The CDR3 coding sequence is TGTGCCAGCAGTTACTCGACCTGGACTAGCGGCACAGATACGCAGTATTTT.

The chain links TRBV29-1 to TRBJ2-2, with 8 bases lining up with TRBD1. The V and J ends lost 2 bases and 2 bases, in that order; junction bases with no gene match: 1. The CDR3 is 14 residues long. CDR1 and CDR2 from the germline V gene are SQVTM and ANQGSEA. CDR3 DNA: TGCAGCGTTGAACCAGGGGGCAACACCGGGGAGCTGTTTTTT. Protein sequence: CSVEPGGNTGELFF.

Many counts were recorded for this clonotype. The CDR3: CASSKRRWGLGYTF. CDR3 in DNA: TGTGCCAGCAGCAAACGTCGGTGGGGGTTAGGCTACACCTTC. The chain couples TRBV5-6 to TRBJ1-2; perhaps TRBD1 as D (5 bases). Germline CDR1 is SGHDT and CDR2 is YYEEEE. Trimming left V 4 bases short and J 8 bases short, with 18 bases between. The CDR3 spans 14 residues.

In this sample, this clonotype turned up many times. The gene calls are TRBV6-1 and TRBJ2-2; tentative D call: TRBD1 (6 bases). The germline V gene encodes CDR1 MNHNS and CDR2 SASEGT. The V end was cut by 7 bases, the J end by 5 bases, with 11 bases between. The CDR3 length is 13 residues. The CDR3 DNA is TGTGCCAGCACCCTGGACAGAACCGGGGAGCTGTTTTTT. Translating it yields CASTLDRTGELFF.

About this clonotype itself: At one end, the junction sequence differs from germline, possibly due to a read error. J is TRBJ2-7 and V is TRBV20-1; TRBD1 is a possible D gene (6 bases). Looked up from germline, CDR1 is DFQATT and CDR2 is SNEGSKA (reference sequence). The CDR3 is made up of 13 amino acids. This CDR3 is CSARSMDSYEPYF. CDR3 in DNA: TGCAGTGCTAGGTCGATGGACAGTTACGAGCCGTACTTC.

This clonotype was picked up a small number of times. The chain uses TRBV9 and TRBJ2-7, with a tentative D call TRBD1 (6 bases). With 2 bases removed from V and 0 bases from J, the gap between germline ends came to 9 bases. Germline V gives CDR1 SGDLS, CDR2 YYNGEE. This CDR3 contains 14 residues. The CDR3 bases are TGTGCCAGCAGCGTCCGGGACACCTCCTACGAGCAGTACTTC. It specifies CASSVRDTSYEQYF.

This clonotype was counted only a few times. The CDR3 sequence is CASSLALEFPNSYEQYF. The CDR3 nucleotides read TGTGCCAGCAGCTTAGCGCTAGAATTTCCCAACTCCTACGAGCAGTACTTC. V usage is TRBV11-2 and J usage is TRBJ2-7; no definite D call. The CDR3 is made up of 17 amino acids. The germline CDR1 and CDR2 sequences are SGHAT and FQNNGV. Trimming removed 1 base from V and 0 bases from J, with 16 bases in between.

As concerns this clonotype: The junction departs from germline at one end; a sequencing error may be responsible. This sequence joins TRBV20-1 and TRBJ2-7; D call uncertain. Germline CDR1 reads DFQATT; CDR2 reads SNEGSKA (reference sequence). This CDR3 comprises 18 residues. The CDR3 is CSAGERLNVHGITYEQYF. CDR3 nucleotide sequence: TGCAGTGCTGGAGAGCGTCTTAACGTCCATGGGATAACCTACGAGCAGTACTTC.

This clonotype has at least ten counts. The chain recombines TRBV5-6 with TRBJ2-7; TRBD1 is a possible D gene (5 bases). The V end was cut by 5 bases, the J end by 1 base, with 13 bases between. Germline V CDR1 and CDR2: SGHDT, YYEEEE. This CDR3 is built from 14 residues. CDR3 residues: CASRKLGVSYEQYF. The CDR3 DNA sequence: TGTGCCAGCAGAAAATTAGGGGTATCCTACGAGCAGTACTTC.

The chain has TRBV6-1 and TRBJ2-7; 8 bases match TRBD1. This CDR3 is built from 12 residues. V gave up 7 bases and J gave up 9 bases; unmatched junction bases: 8. In germline, CDR1 is MNHNS, CDR2 SASEGT. The CDR3: CASNHRGQGQYF. For the CDR3, the DNA is TGTGCCAGCAACCATCGAGGACAGGGGCAGTACTTC.

This clonotype was recorded many times. The CDR3, as DNA: TGTGCCAGCAGTGAACGTCCCACAGGGATCAATGAGCAGTTCTTC. It yields the protein CASSERPTGINEQFF. The chain employs TRBV2 and TRBJ2-1; D is possibly TRBD1 (6 bases). Looked up from germline, CDR1 is SNHLY and CDR2 is FYNNEI. There are 15 residues in the CDR3. The germline V and J ends were trimmed by 2 bases and 6 bases, with 14 bases remaining between them.

V is TRBV28 and J is TRBJ1-3, with no clear D. V lost 2 bases, J lost 0 bases, and 8 bases lay in between. CDR1 is MDHEN and CDR2 is SYDVKM in the germline V gene. The CDR3 is made up of 15 amino acids. The CDR3 loop is CASSLLSNSGNTIYF. CDR3 DNA: TGTGCCAGCAGTTTACTCAGTAACTCTGGAAACACCATATATTTT.

Ten or more counts support this clonotype. The chain employs TRBV11-2 and TRBJ2-1; 8 bases line up with TRBD2. Looked up from germline, CDR1 is SGHAT and CDR2 is FQNNGV. V was pared by 8 bases and J by 2 bases, with 8 bases of the junction left unmatched. The CDR3 runs 15 residues. CDR3 residues: CASQSQAGAYNEQFF. CDR3 nucleotides: TGTGCCAGCCAATCCCAAGCGGGAGCCTACAATGAGCAGTTCTTC.

V and J are TRBV7-9 and TRBJ2-2; 8 positions agree with TRBD2. CDR1 and CDR2 from the germline V gene are SEHNR and FQNEAQ (reference sequence). J was trimmed by 1 base and V by 8 bases; bases with no gene match: 3. This CDR3 has 14 amino acids. The CDR3 DNA reads as TGTGCCAGCGGCACTAGCGGGAACACCGGGGAGCTGTTTTTT. Its translation: CASGTSGNTGELFF.

This clonotype was recorded at least ten times. The V and J genes are TRBV27 and TRBJ2-1, with TRBD1 matching 7 bases. Germline V gives CDR1 MNHEY, CDR2 SMNVEV (reference sequence). CDR3 length: 18 amino acids. J lost 0 bases, V lost 6 bases, and 14 bases had no gene match. The CDR3 nucleotides are TGTGCCAGCAGACTCTATCGGGACAGCTCGAGCTCCTACAATGAGCAGTTCTTC. Residues: CASRLYRDSSSSYNEQFF.

The V gene is TRBV27, the J gene TRBJ1-5; D possibly corresponds to TRBD1 (5 bases). Per the germline V gene, CDR1 is MNHEY and CDR2 is SMNVEV (reference sequence). Trimming shortened V by 3 bases and J by 6 bases, and 9 bases separated the two germline ends. CDR3 size: 13 residues. CDR3 protein: CASSFRAAQPQHF. For the CDR3, the DNA is TGTGCCAGCAGTTTCAGGGCGGCTCAGCCCCAGCATTTT.

This clonotype was detected many times. The chain recombines TRBV7-2 with TRBJ1-1, with D unclear. Germline loops: CDR1 SGHTA, CDR2 FQGNSA. Trimming pared 4 bases from V and 3 bases from J, leaving 9 bases between. The CDR3 loop spans 13 amino acids. The CDR3 coding sequence is TGTGCCAGCAGCTCGATCTCGGACACTGAAGCTTTCTTT. Translating it yields CASSSISDTEAFF. Variable domain in full (rest from reference TRBV7-2 and TRBJ1-1): GAGVSQSPSNKVTEKGKDVELRCDPISGHTALYWYRQSLGQGLEFLIYFQGNSAPDKSGLPSDRFSAERTGGSVSTLTIQRTQQEDSAVYLCASSSISDTEAFFGQGTRLTVV.

This clonotype was seen ten or more times. This chain joins TRBV6-1 and TRBJ2-5; TRBD1 might be the D (7 bases). From germline, CDR1 is MNHNS and CDR2 SASEGT. Trimming stripped 7 bases from V and 1 base from J, with 10 bases between. This CDR3 is built from 13 residues. CDR3 sequence (DNA): TGTGCCAGCATCCAGGGGGGCCAAGAGACCCAGTACTTC. Translated: CASIQGGQETQYF.

As DNA, the CDR3 is TGTGCCAGCAGCGCTCGACTAGCGGGAGGGCCATACAATGAGCAGTTCTTC. Protein: CASSARLAGGPYNEQFF. V is TRBV9 and J is TRBJ2-1; 14 bases map to TRBD2. Trimming at V came to 3 bases and at J to 4 bases, leaving 6 bases not matched to a gene. The CDR3 has 17 amino acids. CDR1 is SGDLS and CDR2 is YYNGEE in the germline V gene.

In the case of this clonotype: This could be a read error, since a much larger clone is one nucleotide away. The chain has TRBV18 and TRBJ1-5; D gene ambiguous. CDR3 length: 14 residues. Germline lookup yields CDR1 KGHSH and CDR2 LQKENI. The CDR3 bases are TGTGCCAGCCAATCTGGGTTAAGAGATCATCCCCAGCATTTT. It codes for CASQSGLRDHPQHF. Filled out from reference TRBV18 and TRBJ1-5, the complete variable domain reads NAGVMQNPRHLVRRRGQEARLRCSPMKGHSHVYWYRQLPEEGLKFMVYLQKENIIDESGMPKERFSAEFPKEGPSILRIQQVVRGDSAAYFCASQSGLRDHPQHFGDGTRLSIL.